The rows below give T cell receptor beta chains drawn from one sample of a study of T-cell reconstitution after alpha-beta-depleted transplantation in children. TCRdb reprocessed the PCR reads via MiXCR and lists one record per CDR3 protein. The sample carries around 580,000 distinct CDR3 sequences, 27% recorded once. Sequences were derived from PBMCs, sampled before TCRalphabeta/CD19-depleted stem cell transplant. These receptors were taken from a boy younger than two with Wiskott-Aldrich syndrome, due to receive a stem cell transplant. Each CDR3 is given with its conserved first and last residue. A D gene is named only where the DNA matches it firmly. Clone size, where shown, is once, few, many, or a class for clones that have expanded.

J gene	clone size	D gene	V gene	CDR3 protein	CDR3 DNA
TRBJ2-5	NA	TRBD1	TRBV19	CASSPWTGTGETQYF	TGTGCCAGTAGCCCTTGGACAGGGACCGGGGAGACCCAGTACTTC
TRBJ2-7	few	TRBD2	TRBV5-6	CASGRGTSGIYEQYF	TGTGCCAGCGGGCGGGGGACTAGCGGGATATACGAGCAGTACTTC
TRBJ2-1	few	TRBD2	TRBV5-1	CASSPIAGPYNEQFF	TGCGCCAGCAGCCCGATAGCGGGACCCTACAATGAGCAGTTCTTC
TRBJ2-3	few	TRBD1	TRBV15	CATSRDRGRDTQYF	TGTGCCACCAGCAGAGATAGGGGGCGAGATACGCAGTATTTT
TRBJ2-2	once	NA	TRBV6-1	CASMVQGRTGELFF	TGTGCCAGCATGGTACAGGGTCGCACCGGGGAGCTGTTTTTT
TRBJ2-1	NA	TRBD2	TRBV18	CASSPLAAVAGGPGNEQFF	TGTGCCAGCTCACCGTTGGCGGCGGTAGCGGGAGGGCCGGGGAATGAGCAGTTCTTC
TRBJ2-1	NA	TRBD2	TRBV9	CASSPNRGRGSYNEQFF	TGTGCCAGCAGCCCGAACCGCGGGAGAGGATCCTACAATGAGCAGTTCTTC
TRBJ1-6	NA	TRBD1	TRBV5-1	CASSWGQRDSPLHF	TGCGCCAGCAGCTGGGGACAGAGAGATTCACCCCTCCACTTT
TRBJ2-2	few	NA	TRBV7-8	CASSGGLFNTGELFF	TGTGCCAGCAGCGGGGGACTTTTCAACACCGGGGAGCTGTTTTTT
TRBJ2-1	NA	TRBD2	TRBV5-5	CASSWGTSGRANEQFF	TGTGCCAGCAGCTGGGGGACTAGCGGGAGGGCCAATGAGCAGTTCTTC
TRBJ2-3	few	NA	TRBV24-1	CATSDSWASTDTQYF	TGTGCCACCAGTGATTCCTGGGCTAGCACAGATACGCAGTATTTT
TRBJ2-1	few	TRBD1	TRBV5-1	CASQRTGVGNEQFF	TGCGCCAGCCAACGGACAGGGGTAGGAAATGAGCAGTTCTTC
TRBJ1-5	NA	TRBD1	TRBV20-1	CSASSDRLQPQHF	TGCAGTGCTAGCTCGGACAGGCTACAGCCCCAGCATTTT
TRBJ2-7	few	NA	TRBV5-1	CASSNVGNEQYF	TGCGCCAGCAGCAACGTAGGGAACGAGCAGTACTTC
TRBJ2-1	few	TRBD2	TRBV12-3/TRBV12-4	CASSLGFRTSGSTMRQFF	TGTGCCAGCAGTTTAGGGTTCAGGACTAGCGGGAGTACAATGAGGCAGTTCTTC
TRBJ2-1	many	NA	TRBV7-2	CASSQAHTYNEQFF	TGTGCCAGCAGCCAGGCACATACGTACAATGAGCAGTTCTTC
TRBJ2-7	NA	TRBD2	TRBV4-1	CASSSRTSGIGRTYEQYF	TGCGCCAGCAGCTCCCGGACTAGCGGAATTGGAAGGACTTACGAGCAGTACTTC
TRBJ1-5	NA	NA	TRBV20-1	CSAPQQGLSNQPQHF	TGCAGTGCTCCCCAGCAGGGGTTGAGCAATCAGCCCCAGCATTTT
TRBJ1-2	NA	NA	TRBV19	CASSSLGSSNYGYTF	TGTGCCAGTAGCTCCTTGGGTTCTTCTAACTATGGCTACACCTTC
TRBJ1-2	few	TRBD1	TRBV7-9	CASSLGRDRGPDGYTF	TGTGCCAGCAGCTTAGGGCGGGACAGGGGGCCGGATGGCTACACCTTC
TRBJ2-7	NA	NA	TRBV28	CASSLVGQLSYEQYF	TGTGCCAGCAGTTTAGTGGGCCAGCTCTCCTACGAGCAGTACTTC
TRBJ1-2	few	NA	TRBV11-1	CASSLTRQETAKNYGYTF	TGTGCCAGCAGCTTAACGAGGCAAGAGACGGCGAAGAACTATGGCTACACCTTC
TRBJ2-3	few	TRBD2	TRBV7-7	CASSLGGAGTGTDTQYF	TGTGCCAGCAGCTTAGGAGGAGCGGGAACTGGCACAGATACGCAGTATTTT
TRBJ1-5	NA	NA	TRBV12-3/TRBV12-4	CASSLRSINQPQHF	TGTGCCAGCAGTTTAAGAAGCATCAATCAGCCCCAGCATTTT
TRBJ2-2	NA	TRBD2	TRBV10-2	CATRLAGEAWELFF	TGCGCCACCAGACTAGCGGGAGAGGCCTGGGAGCTGTTTTTT
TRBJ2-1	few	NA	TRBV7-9	CASSFTRATTTTNEQFF	TGTGCCAGCAGCTTCACGAGGGCGACCACAACAACGAATGAGCAGTTCTTC
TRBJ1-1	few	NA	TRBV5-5	CASSLDRDGAFF	TGTGCCAGCAGCTTGGACAGGGACGGAGCTTTCTTT
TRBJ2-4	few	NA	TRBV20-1	CSARVLWVGVAKNIQYF	TGCAGTGCTAGAGTACTGTGGGTTGGGGTTGCCAAAAACATTCAGTACTTC
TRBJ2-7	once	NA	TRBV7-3	CASSVGESYEQYF	TGTGCCAGCAGCGTCGGTGAGTCCTACGAGCAGTACTTC
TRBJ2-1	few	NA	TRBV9	CASSVAPSYNEQFF	TGTGCCAGCAGCGTCGCGCCCTCCTACAATGAGCAGTTCTTC
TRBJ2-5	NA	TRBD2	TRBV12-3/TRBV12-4	CASSQPGGGQETQYF	TGTGCCAGCAGTCAACCTGGGGGGGGTCAAGAGACCCAGTACTTC
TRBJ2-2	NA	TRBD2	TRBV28	CAALRSGGPDTGELFF	TGTGCCGCCCTAAGGTCGGGAGGGCCCGACACCGGGGAGCTGTTTTTT